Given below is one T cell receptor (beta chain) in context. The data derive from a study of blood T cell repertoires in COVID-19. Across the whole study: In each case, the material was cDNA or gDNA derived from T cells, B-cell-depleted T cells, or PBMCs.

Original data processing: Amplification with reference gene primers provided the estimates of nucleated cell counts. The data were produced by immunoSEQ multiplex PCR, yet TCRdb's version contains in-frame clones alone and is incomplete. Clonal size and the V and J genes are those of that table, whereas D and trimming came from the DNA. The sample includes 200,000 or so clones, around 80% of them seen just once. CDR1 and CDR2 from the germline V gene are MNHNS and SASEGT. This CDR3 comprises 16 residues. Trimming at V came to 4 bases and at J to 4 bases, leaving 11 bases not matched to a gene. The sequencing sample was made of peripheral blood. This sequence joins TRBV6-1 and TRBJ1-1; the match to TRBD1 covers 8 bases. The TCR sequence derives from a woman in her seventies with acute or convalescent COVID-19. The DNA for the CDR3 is TGTGCCAGCAGTGTACAGGGGGTAAAGATCGGCACTGAAGCTTTCTTT. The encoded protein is CASSVQGVKIGTEAFF.